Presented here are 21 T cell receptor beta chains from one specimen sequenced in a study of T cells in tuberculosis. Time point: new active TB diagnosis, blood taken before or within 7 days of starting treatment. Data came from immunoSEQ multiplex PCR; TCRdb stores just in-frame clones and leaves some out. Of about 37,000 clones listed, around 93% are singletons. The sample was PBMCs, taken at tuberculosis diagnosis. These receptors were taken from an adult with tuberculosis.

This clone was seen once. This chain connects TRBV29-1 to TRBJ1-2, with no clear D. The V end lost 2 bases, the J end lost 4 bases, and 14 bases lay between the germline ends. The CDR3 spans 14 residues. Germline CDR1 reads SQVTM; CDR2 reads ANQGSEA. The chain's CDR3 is CSVETPGRVYGYTF. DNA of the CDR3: TGCAGCGTTGAAACACCCGGGAGGGTCTATGGCTACACCTTC.

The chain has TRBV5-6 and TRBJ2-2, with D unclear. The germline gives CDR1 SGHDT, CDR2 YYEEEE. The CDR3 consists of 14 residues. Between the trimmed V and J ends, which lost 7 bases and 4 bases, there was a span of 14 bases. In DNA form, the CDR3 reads TGTGCCAGCCTCTGGAGACTTGGCACCGGGGAGCTGTTTTTT. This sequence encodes CASLWRLGTGELFF.

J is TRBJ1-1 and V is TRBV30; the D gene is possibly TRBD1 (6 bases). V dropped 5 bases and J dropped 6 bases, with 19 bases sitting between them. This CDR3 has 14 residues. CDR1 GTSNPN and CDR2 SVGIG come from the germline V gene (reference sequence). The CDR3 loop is CAWAWWGGASEAFF. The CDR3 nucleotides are TGTGCCTGGGCTTGGTGGGGGGGCGCTTCTGAAGCTTTCTTT.

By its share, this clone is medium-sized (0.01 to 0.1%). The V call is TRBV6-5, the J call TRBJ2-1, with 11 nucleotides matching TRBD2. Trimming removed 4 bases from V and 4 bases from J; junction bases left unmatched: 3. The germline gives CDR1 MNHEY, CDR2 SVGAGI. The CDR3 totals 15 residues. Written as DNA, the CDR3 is TGTGCCAGCAGTTTACTAGCGGGGGATTACAATGAGCAGTTCTTC. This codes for CASSLLAGDYNEQFF.

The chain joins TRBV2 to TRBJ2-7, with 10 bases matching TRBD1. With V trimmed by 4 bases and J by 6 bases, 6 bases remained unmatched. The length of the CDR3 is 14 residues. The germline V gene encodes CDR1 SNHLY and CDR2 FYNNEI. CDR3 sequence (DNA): TGTGCCAGCAGTGTGGACAGGGGGAATGGCGAGCAGTACGTC. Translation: CASSVDRGNGEQYV.

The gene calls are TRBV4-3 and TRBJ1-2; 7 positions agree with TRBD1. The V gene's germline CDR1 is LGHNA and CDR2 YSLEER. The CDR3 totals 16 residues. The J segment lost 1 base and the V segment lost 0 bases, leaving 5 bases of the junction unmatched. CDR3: CASSQEGQALNYGYTF. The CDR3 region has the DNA TGCGCCAGCAGCCAAGAAGGACAGGCGCTTAACTATGGCTACACCTTC.

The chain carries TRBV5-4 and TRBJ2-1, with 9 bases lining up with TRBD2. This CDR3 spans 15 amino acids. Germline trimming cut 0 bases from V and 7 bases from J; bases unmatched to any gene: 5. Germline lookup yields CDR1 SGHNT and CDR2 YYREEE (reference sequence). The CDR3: CASSLVRGGVNEQFF. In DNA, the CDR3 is TGTGCCAGCAGCTTGGTGCGGGGGGGCGTAAATGAGCAGTTCTTC.

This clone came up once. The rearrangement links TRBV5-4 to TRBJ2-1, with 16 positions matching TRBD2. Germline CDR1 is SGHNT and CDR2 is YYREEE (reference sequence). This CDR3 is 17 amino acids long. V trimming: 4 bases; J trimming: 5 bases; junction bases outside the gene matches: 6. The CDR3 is CASSPGTSGGANNEQFF. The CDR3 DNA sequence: TGTGCCAGCAGCCCCGGGACTAGCGGGGGGGCGAACAATGAGCAGTTCTTC.

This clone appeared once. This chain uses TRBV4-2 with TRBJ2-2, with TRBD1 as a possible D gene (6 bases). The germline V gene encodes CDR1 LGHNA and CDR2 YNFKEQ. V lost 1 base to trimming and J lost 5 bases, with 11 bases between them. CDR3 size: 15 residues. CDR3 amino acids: CASSQVTGMTGELFF. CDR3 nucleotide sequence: TGTGCCAGCAGCCAAGTTACAGGGATGACCGGGGAGCTGTTTTTT.

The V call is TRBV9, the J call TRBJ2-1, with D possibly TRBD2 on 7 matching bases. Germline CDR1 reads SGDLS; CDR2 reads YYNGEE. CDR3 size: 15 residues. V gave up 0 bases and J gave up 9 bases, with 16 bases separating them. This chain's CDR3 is CASSVAGGASIEQFF. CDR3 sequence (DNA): TGTGCCAGCAGCGTAGCTGGGGGGGCGTCGATTGAGCAGTTCTTC.

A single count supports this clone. Here the CDR3 reads CASSPAGGFTETQYF. The CDR3 bases are TGCGCCAGCAGCCCGGCGGGGGGGTTTACTGAGACCCAGTACTTC. V usage is TRBV4-3 and J usage is TRBJ2-5; 9 positions agree with TRBD2. Germline assignment: CDR1 LGHNA and CDR2 YSLEER. V trimming: 4 bases; J trimming: 5 bases; junction bases outside the gene matches: 8. CDR3 length: 15 residues.

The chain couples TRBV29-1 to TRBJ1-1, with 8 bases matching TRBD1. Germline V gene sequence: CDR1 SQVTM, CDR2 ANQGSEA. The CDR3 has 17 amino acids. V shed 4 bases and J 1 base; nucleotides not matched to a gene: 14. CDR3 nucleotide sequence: TGCAGCGTTGGGGCCAGGCAGGGGGCGGTTGGGAACACTGAAGCTTTCTTT. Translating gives CSVGARQGAVGNTEAFF.

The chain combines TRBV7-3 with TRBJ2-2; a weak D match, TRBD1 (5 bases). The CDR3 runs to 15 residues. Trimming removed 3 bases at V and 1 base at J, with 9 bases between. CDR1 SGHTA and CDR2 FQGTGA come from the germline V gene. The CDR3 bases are TGTGCCAGCAGCTTCAATAGGGGGAACACCGGGGAGCTGTTTTTT. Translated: CASSFNRGNTGELFF.

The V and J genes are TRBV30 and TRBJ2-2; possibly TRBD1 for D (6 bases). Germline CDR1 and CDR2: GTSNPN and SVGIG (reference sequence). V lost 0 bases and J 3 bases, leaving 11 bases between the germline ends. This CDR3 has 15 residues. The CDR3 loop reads CAWSVRQEHTGELFF. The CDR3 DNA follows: TGTGCCTGGAGTGTACGACAGGAACACACCGGGGAGCTGTTTTTT.

The chain's CDR3 is CASSAWGEGGEQYF. CDR3 bases: TGTGCCAGCAGCGCGTGGGGTGAGGGAGGGGAGCAGTACTTC. The chain couples TRBV9 to TRBJ2-7, with 7 positions matching TRBD2. Trimming cost V 3 bases and J 7 bases; bases outside gene matches: 10. This CDR3 has 14 residues. Germline-derived CDR1 and CDR2 are SGDLS and YYNGEE.

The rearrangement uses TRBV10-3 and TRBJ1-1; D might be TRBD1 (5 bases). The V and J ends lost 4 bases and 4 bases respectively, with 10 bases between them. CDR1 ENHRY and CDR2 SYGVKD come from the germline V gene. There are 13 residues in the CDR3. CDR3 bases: TGTGCCATCAGTGCCAGGGTAAGCACTGAAGCTTTCTTT. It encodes CAISARVSTEAFF.

The CDR3 spells CASSKDRGGSPLHF. The CDR3 DNA reads as TGCGCCAGCAGCAAAGACAGGGGGGGTTCACCCCTCCACTTT. J is TRBJ1-6 and V is TRBV10-2, with 9 bases fitting TRBD1. CDR1 WSHSY and CDR2 SAAADI come from the germline V gene. V trimming: 6 bases; J trimming: 9 bases; junction bases outside the gene matches: 6. CDR3 length: 14 amino acids.

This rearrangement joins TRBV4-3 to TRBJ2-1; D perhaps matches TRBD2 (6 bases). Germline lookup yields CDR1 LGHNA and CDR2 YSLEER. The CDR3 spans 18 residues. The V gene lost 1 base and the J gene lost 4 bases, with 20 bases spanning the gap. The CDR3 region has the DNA TGCGCCAGCAGCCAAGTATGGCCGCTGGGCGGGGATTACAATGAGCAGTTCTTC. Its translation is CASSQVWPLGGDYNEQFF.

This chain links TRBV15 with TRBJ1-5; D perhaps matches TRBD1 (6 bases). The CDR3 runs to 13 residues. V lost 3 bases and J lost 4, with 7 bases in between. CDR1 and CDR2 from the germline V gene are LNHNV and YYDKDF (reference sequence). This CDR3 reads CATSRQGNQPQHF. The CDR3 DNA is TGTGCCACCAGCAGGCAGGGGAATCAGCCCCAGCATTTT. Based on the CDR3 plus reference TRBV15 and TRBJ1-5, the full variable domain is DAMVIQNPRYQVTQFGKPVTLSCSQTLNHNVMYWYQQKSSQAPKLLFHYYDKDFNNEADTPDNFQSRRPNTSFCFLDIRSPGLGDTAMYLCATSRQGNQPQHFGDGTRLSIL.

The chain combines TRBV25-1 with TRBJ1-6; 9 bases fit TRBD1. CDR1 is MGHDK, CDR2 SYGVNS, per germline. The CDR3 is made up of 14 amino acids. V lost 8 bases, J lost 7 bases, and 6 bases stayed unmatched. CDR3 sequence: CASRGQGTNSPLHF. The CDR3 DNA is TGTGCCAGCCGCGGACAGGGGACAAATTCACCCCTCCACTTT.

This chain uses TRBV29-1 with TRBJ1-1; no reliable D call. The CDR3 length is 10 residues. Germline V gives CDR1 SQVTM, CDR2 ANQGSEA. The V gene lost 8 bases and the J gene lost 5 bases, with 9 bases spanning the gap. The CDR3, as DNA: TGCAGCATTGTCGAGACTGAAGCTTTCTTT. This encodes CSIVETEAFF. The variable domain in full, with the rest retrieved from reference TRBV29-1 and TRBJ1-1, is SAVISQKPSRDICQRGTSLTIQCQVDSQVTMMFWYRQQPGQSLTLIATANQGSEATYESGFVIDKFPISRPNLTFSTLTVSNMSPEDSSIYLCSIVETEAFFGQGTRLTVV.